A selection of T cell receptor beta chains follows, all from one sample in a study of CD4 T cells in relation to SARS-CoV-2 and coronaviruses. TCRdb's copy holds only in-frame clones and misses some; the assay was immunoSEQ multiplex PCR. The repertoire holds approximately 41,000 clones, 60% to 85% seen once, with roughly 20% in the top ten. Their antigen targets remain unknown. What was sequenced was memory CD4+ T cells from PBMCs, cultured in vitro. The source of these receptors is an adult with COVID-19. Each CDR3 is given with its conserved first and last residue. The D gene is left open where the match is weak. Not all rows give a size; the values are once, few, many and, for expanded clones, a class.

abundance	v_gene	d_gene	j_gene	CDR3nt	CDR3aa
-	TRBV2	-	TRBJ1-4	TGTGCCAGCAGTGAAACCCACAGCTATAATGAAAAACTGTTTTTT	CASSETHSYNEKLFF
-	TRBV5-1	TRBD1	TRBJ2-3	TGCGCCAGCAGCTCGGCCCGACAGGGTAGGACAGATACGCAGTATTTT	CASSSARQGRTDTQYF
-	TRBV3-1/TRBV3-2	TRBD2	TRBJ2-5	TGTGCCAGCAGCGCAGCGCGGGGTAGCGGGGGGACCCAGTACTTC	CASSAARGSGGTQYF
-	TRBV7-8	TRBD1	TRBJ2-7	TGTGCCAGCAGCTTACTTCGGGACAGGGGTCAACTCCCCTACGAGCAGTACTTC	CASSLLRDRGQLPYEQYF
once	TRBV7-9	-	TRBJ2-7	TGTGCCAGCAGCTTAACCTCCTACGAGCAGTACTTC	CASSLTSYEQYF
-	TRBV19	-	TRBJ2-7	TGTGCCAGTAGTATAGTTCACGGGAGATATGTTGAGCAGTACTTC	CASSIVHGRYVEQYF
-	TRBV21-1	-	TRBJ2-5	TGTGCCAGAATCCACAGCCGGACCCAGTACTTC	CARIHSRTQYF
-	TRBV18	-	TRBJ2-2	TGTGCCAGCTCACCACAGGGGGCCGGGGAGCTGTTTTTT	CASSPQGAGELFF
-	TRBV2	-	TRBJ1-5	TGTGCCAGCAGTGGGACATGGGGGAGCAATCAGCCCCAGCATTTT	CASSGTWGSNQPQHF
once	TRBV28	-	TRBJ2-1	TGTGCCAGCAGTACGGCCTTTGTCTCCTACAATGAGCAGTTCTTC	CASSTAFVSYNEQFF
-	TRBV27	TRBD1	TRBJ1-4	TGTGCCAGCAGCCAAACAGGGGGGATTAATGAAAAACTGTTTTTT	CASSQTGGINEKLFF
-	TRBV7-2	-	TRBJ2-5	TGTGCCAGCAGCTCGACGGGCAGTGGGGAGACCCAGTACTTC	CASSSTGSGETQYF
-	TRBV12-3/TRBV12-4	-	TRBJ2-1	TGTGCCAGCAGTCCCCGCCCCAATGAGCAGTTCTTC	CASSPRPNEQFF
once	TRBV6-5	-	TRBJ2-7	TGTGCCAGCAGTTCCCCCGGTCTGACGTACGAGCAGTACTTC	CASSSPGLTYEQYF
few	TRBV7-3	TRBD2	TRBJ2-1	TGTGCCAGCAGCTTAACGCGGGAGGGCCACAATGAGCAGTTCTTC	CASSLTREGHNEQFF
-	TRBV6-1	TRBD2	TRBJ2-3	TGTGCCAGCAGTGGACGACAACTAGCGGGAGGCAGCACAGATACGCAGTATTTT	CASSGRQLAGGSTDTQYF
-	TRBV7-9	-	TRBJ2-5	TGTGCCAGCAGCTTTGGGGGGGCTTACAGGGGGGAGACCCAGTACTTC	CASSFGGAYRGETQYF
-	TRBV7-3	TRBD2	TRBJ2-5	TGTGCCAGCAGCCTACTAGCGGAAGAGACCCAGTACTTC	CASSLLAEETQYF
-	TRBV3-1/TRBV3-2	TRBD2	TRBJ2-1	TGTGCCAGCAGCCCGCCCCCCGTGGGGGGGTTGGATGAGCAGTTCTTC	CASSPPPVGGLDEQFF
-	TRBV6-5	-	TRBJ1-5	TGTGCCAGCAGATCGGGCGATAGCAATCAGCCCCAGCATTTT	CASRSGDSNQPQHF
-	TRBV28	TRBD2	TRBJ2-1	TGTGCCAGCAGTTTATGGAGCGGGAGGGACATCAACAATGAGCAGTTCTTC	CASSLWSGRDINNEQFF
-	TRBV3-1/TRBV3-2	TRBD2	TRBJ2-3	TGTGCCAGCAGCTGTTCCGCCGCCTCCCCGGGACTAAGATTATTAGATACGCAGTATTTT	CASSCSAASPGLRLLDTQYF
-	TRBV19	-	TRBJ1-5	TGTGCCAGTAGTCGACAGAATAGCAATCAGCCCCAGCATTTT	CASSRQNSNQPQHF
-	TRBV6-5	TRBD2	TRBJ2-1	TGTGCCAGCAGTCCCGGACTAGCGGGGAGGAATGAGCAGTTCTTC	CASSPGLAGRNEQFF
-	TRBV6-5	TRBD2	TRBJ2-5	TGTGCCAGCAGGACCCAGCGGGATCAAGAGACCCAGTACTTC	CASRTQRDQETQYF
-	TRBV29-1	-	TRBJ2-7	TGCAGCGGCCAGGACGGGAACTACGAGCAGTACTTC	CSGQDGNYEQYF
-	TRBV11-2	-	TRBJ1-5	TGTGCCAGCAGCTCCGGCGGGGGGAAACAGCCCCAGCATTTT	CASSSGGGKQPQHF
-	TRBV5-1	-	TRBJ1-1	TGCGCCAGCAGCGGACGGGAGGGGGCTGAAGCTTTCTTT	CASSGREGAEAFF
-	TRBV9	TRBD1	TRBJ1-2	TGTGCCAGCAGCGCCGCAGGGGGCAACTATGGCTACACCTTC	CASSAAGGNYGYTF
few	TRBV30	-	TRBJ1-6	TGTGCCTGGAGTTTGACTAATTCACCCCTCCACTTT	CAWSLTNSPLHF
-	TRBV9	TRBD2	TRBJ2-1	TGTGCCAGCAGCGTATACGGTAGCGGGAGGAACAATGAGCAGTTCTTC	CASSVYGSGRNNEQFF
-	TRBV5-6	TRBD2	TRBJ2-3	TGTGCCAGCAGCCGCATTGCTAGGGAGGGAGATACGCAGTATTTT	CASSRIAREGDTQYF
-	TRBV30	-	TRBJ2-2	TGTGCCGAACAAAGGCCCGGGGAGCTGTTTTTT	CAEQRPGELFF
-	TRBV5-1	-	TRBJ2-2	TGCGCCAGCAGATATGACCGGGCGGACACCGGGGAGCTGTTTTTT	CASRYDRADTGELFF
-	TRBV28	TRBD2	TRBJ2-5	TGTGCCAGCAAACTAGCGGGAGCCCCGTACCAAGAGACCCAGTACTTC	CASKLAGAPYQETQYF
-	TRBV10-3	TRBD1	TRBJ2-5	TGTGCCATCAGTGGGGGGACAGGGTCGTTTGAAGAGACCCAGTACTTC	CAISGGTGSFEETQYF
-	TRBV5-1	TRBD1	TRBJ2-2	TGCGCCAGCAGCTTGGGCCAGGGGGACGCCGGGGAGCTGTTTTTT	CASSLGQGDAGELFF
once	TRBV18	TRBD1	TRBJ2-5	TGTGCCAGCTCACTGCGGACAGGGATTAAAGAGACCCAGTACTTC	CASSLRTGIKETQYF